This paragraph covers one T cell receptor beta chain sequence. Antigen unknown. Positive CCR7 selection of CD45RO-negative cells yielded the naive CD8 cells, and terminally differentiated effector memory CD45RA+ cells were excluded. Donors were healthy HIV-negative adults without recently reported acute infections or vaccinations. All participating donors were Caucasian adults from Nashville, Tennessee. Deep-level settings were used for running the assay. The method was immunoSEQ multiplex PCR; TCRdb's version includes in-frame clones alone and lacks a portion of them. In the table there are about 820,000 clones, 80% to 95% of which are singletons. The data are from a study of shared clonotypes between healthy human individuals. Findings and caveats of the study: Sharing across four donors was highest in naive CD4 (approximately 5%) and lowest in memory CD8 (about 0.4%).

In germline, CDR1 is SEHNR, CDR2 FQNEAQ (reference sequence). The ends were cut back, 5 bases at V and 2 bases at J, with 18 bases in the middle. The CDR3 totals 17 residues. The material sequenced was naive CD8+ T cells sorted from blood. This sequence originates from a man aged 25 to 40 in good health. The chain couples TRBV7-9 to TRBJ2-2, with TRBD2 as a possible D gene (6 bases). CDR3 coding DNA: TGTGCCAGCAGCCCAACTGGTACGGGAGCTAACACCGGGGAGCTGTTTTTT. This codes for CASSPTGTGANTGELFF.